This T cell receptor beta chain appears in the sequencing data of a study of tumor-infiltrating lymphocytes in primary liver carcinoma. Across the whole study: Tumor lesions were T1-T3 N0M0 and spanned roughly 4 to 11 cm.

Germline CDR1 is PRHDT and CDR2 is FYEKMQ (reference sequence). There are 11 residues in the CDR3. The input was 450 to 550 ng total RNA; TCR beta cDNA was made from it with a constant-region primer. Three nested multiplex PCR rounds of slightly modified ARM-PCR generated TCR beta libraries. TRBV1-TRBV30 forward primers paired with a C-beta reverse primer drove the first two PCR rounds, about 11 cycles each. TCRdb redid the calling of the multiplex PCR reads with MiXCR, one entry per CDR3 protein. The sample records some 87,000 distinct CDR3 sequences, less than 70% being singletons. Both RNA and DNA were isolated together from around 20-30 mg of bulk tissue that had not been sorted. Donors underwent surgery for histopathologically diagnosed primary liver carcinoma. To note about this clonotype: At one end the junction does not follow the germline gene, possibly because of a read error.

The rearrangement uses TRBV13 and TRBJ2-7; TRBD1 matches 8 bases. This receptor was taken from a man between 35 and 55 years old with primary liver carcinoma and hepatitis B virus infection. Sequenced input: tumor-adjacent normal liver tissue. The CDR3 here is CASTLGQGQYF. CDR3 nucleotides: TGTGCTAGCACCTTAGGACAGGGTCAGTACTTC.